This passage covers 15 T cell receptor beta chains from one sample sequenced in a study of tumor-infiltrating lymphocytes in primary liver carcinoma. Germline DNA was also extracted, with blood RNA taken from unsorted whole blood. A constant-region primer served to make TCR beta cDNA from about 500 ng total RNA. Generation of the TCR beta libraries relied on three nested multiplex PCR rounds using slightly modified ARM-PCR. The study ran its first two PCR rounds for approximately 10 cycles each, using TRBV1-TRBV30 forward primers and a C-beta reverse primer. One entry per CDR3 protein results from TCRdb running MiXCR on the multiplex PCR reads. The data hold some 320,000 distinct CDR3 sequences, with 65% observed a single time. The sequenced sample consisted of peripheral blood. The source is a man aged 40-50 years with primary liver carcinoma and hepatitis B virus infection.

In this sample, this clonotype turned up once. Given the absence of the conserved phenylalanine or tryptophan at the CDR3 end, a read error is likely. V gene TRBV6-5 combines with J gene TRBJ2-5; 9 bases are a match to TRBD2. Germline V CDR1 and CDR2: MNHEY, SVGAGI. J gave up 2 bases and V 5 bases, and 9 bases lay outside the gene matches. The CDR3 runs 16 residues. The CDR3 is CASSASLAGGQETQYL. Here the CDR3 DNA reads TGTGCCAGCAGTGCCTCCCTGGCGGGAGGGCAAGAGACCCAGTACTTA.

Comments on this clonotype: Relative to the germline gene, one junction end is altered; a read error may explain this. V gene TRBV6-2 or TRBV6-3 combines with J gene TRBJ1-5; D is possibly TRBD1 (5 bases). Germline loops: CDR1 MNHEY, CDR2 SVGEGT. The CDR3 sequence is 14 residues long. The CDR3 here is CASSYSGGNQHQHF. Written as DNA, the CDR3 is TGTGCCAGCAGTTACTCGGGGGGGAATCAGCACCAGCATTTT.

This chain connects TRBV6-1 to TRBJ2-1; TRBD2 is a possible D gene (5 bases). The CDR3 runs 15 residues. Looked up from germline, CDR1 is MNHNS and CDR2 is SASEGT. The germline V and J ends were trimmed by 7 bases and 9 bases, with 22 bases remaining between them. CDR3 sequence (DNA): TGTGCCAGCATGGAGGAGGCGGACCCTACGAGTGAGCAGTTCTTC. Protein product: CASMEEADPTSEQFF.

In regard to this clonotype: A much larger clone lies a single base off, so this may be a read error. In DNA, the CDR3 is TGTGCCAGCTCACCGACAGATAACTATGGCTACATCTTC. It is translated as CASSPTDNYGYIF. This rearrangement joins TRBV18 to TRBJ1-2, with TRBD1 as a possible D gene (5 bases). Germline CDR1 is KGHSH and CDR2 is LQKENI. The CDR3 spans 13 residues.

The chain uses TRBV7-2 and TRBJ2-1, with D perhaps matching TRBD1 or TRBD2 (5 bases each). Germline CDR1 reads SGHTA; CDR2 reads FQGNSA. V dropped 0 bases and J dropped 10 bases, with 10 bases sitting between them. The length of the CDR3 is 13 residues. CDR3 nucleotides: TGTGCCAGCAGCTTAGCCCGAGGGACCGAGCAGTTCTTC. Translating it yields CASSLARGTEQFF.

This clonotype was recorded many times. V and J are TRBV6-1 and TRBJ1-5, with no clear D. The CDR3 has 15 residues. V gave up 5 bases and J gave up 4 bases, with 15 bases separating them. CDR1 and CDR2 (germline): MNHNS, SASEGT. For the CDR3, the DNA is TGTGCCAGCAGTCCGGACGGAGGGAGGAATCAGCCCCAGCATTTT. It specifies CASSPDGGRNQPQHF.

For this clonotype: A much larger clonotype is one base distant, so this may be a read error. The chain has TRBV6-1 and TRBJ2-2, with 10 positions matching TRBD2. The length of the CDR3 is 14 residues. Germline CDR1 MNHNS, CDR2 SASEGT. In nucleotides, the CDR3 is TGTGCCAGTTCTGGACTAGCGGACGCCGGGGAGCAGTTTTTT. This encodes CASSGLADAGEQFF.

V gene TRBV28 combines with J gene TRBJ1-1, with D tentatively TRBD1 (5 bases). Trimming shortened V by 7 bases and J by 8 bases, and 14 bases separated the two germline ends. The CDR3 spans 12 residues. CDR1 MDHEN and CDR2 SYDVKM come from the germline V gene. Here the CDR3 DNA reads TGTGCCAGCATTCAGGGCCCCAAGGAAGCTTTCTTT. Residues: CASIQGPKEAFF.

This clonotype was detected many times. The rearrangement uses TRBV5-4 and TRBJ2-2; 7 bases match TRBD2. CDR3 size: 18 residues. With 9 bases clipped from V and 6 bases from J, the junction kept 23 bases outside the gene matches. In germline, CDR1 is SGHNT, CDR2 YYREEE (reference sequence). The DNA of the CDR3 is TGTGCCATCCCACACGGAAAGGTATCGGCGGGAGAGGCCGGGGAGCTGTTTTTT. This encodes CAIPHGKVSAGEAGELFF.

With regard to this clonotype: One end of the junction fails to match germline, which may point to a read error. The chain uses TRBV6-2 or TRBV6-3 and TRBJ2-7; 9 bases are shared with TRBD2. This CDR3 comprises 16 residues. Germline values: CDR1 MNHEY, CDR2 SVGEGT. CDR3 in DNA: TGTGCCACCAGTTACCACATCGGCGGGAGGGCCTACGAGCAGTACTTC. Protein product: CATSYHIGGRAYEQYF.

Concerning this clonotype: Being one base from a much bigger clone, this may be a read error. The chain is built from TRBV6-2 or TRBV6-3 and TRBJ2-1; the match to TRBD2 covers 7 bases. The ends lost 2 bases at V and 7 bases at J; junction bases unmatched: 8. CDR3 length: 15 residues. The V gene's germline CDR1 is MNHEY and CDR2 SVGEGT. CDR3 nucleotide sequence: TGTGCCAGCAGTTACCCTTACTCGGGGGGTAATGAGCAGTTCTTC. It is translated as CASSYPYSGGNEQFF.

Relative to its sample, this clonotype is medium-sized (0.01 to 0.1%). The chain uses TRBV11-2 and TRBJ2-7; TRBD2 is a possible D gene (6 bases). V lost 5 bases, J lost 0 bases, and 8 bases lay in between. The V gene's germline CDR1 is SGHAT and CDR2 FQNNGV. This CDR3 comprises 13 residues. CDR3 DNA: TGTGCCAGCAGCCGGGACTTCTCCTACGAGCAGTACTTC. Translating it yields CASSRDFSYEQYF. Based on the CDR3 plus reference TRBV11-2 and TRBJ2-7, the full variable domain is EAGVAQSPRYKIIEKRQSVAFWCNPISGHATLYWYQQILGQGPKLLIQFQNNGVVDDSQLPKDRFSAERLKGVDSTLKIQPAKLEDSAVYLCASSRDFSYEQYFGPGTRLTVT.

This clonotype was observed a handful of times. This chain uses TRBV5-1 with TRBJ2-3; tentative D call: TRBD1 (5 bases). CDR1 and CDR2 (germline): SGHRS, YFSETQ. The CDR3 is 15 amino acids. Deletions cut 0 bases from V and 5 bases from J, with 13 bases between. In DNA, the CDR3 is TGCGCCAGCAGCTTGGAGGGCAGGGCAATAGATACGCAGTATTTT. Protein product: CASSLEGRAIDTQYF.

This chain links TRBV5-1 with TRBJ2-6, with D possibly TRBD1 on 6 matching bases. Germline V lookup: CDR1 SGHRS, CDR2 YFSETQ. V lost 4 bases to trimming and J lost 4 bases, with 15 bases between them. CDR3 size: 16 residues. The CDR3 nucleotides read TGCGCCAGCAGCCCGGCAGGGGCTATGGGGGCCAACGTCCTGACTTTC. It specifies CASSPAGAMGANVLTF.

The rearrangement links TRBV29-1 to TRBJ2-7, with 7 bases that match TRBD1. This CDR3 has 12 amino acids. Germline CDR1 is SQVTM and CDR2 is ANQGSEA. V lost 6 bases, J lost 6 bases, and 8 bases stayed unmatched. CDR3 sequence (DNA): TGCAGCGTCAGGATAGGGGGCTCCGAGCAGTACTTC. This sequence encodes CSVRIGGSEQYF.